These T cell receptor beta chains were read from a single sample in a study of blood T cell repertoires in COVID-19. Produced via immunoSEQ multiplex PCR; TCRdb's table is partial and in-frame only. The sample includes 400,000 to 450,000 clones, approximately 89% of them seen just once. Sequencing was performed on peripheral blood. Receptors originate from a woman aged 50 to 60 with COVID-19, enrolled during active disease. The CDR3 runs from the conserved cysteine through the conserved F or W. The order of the fields is J gene, clone size, D gene, V gene, CDR3 protein, CDR3 DNA. A D gene is named only where the DNA matches it firmly. Only some rows state a clone size, as once, few, many or a class for expanded clones.

TRBJ2-7	once	NA	TRBV3-1/TRBV3-2	CASSQEPGDPREQYF	TGTGCCAGCAGCCAAGAACCAGGGGACCCCAGGGAGCAGTACTTC
TRBJ2-7	NA	NA	TRBV2	CASSGERRDEQYF	TGTGCCAGCAGTGGCGAGCGCAGGGACGAGCAGTACTTC
TRBJ2-7	NA	TRBD1	TRBV28	CASSQTSDRGGEQYF	TGTGCCAGCAGCCAGACCTCGGACAGGGGCGGGGAGCAGTACTTC
TRBJ1-1	once	TRBD1	TRBV7-6	CASSLGQGANTEAFF	TGTGCCAGCAGCTTAGGACAGGGGGCGAACACTGAAGCTTTCTTT
TRBJ2-7	NA	NA	TRBV6-5	CATSPATGTYEQYF	TGTGCCACCTCCCCGGCAACAGGGACCTACGAGCAGTACTTC
TRBJ2-3	NA	NA	TRBV30	CAWSVGVLTDTQYF	TGTGCCTGGAGTGTAGGGGTTCTCACAGATACGCAGTATTTT
TRBJ1-2	NA	TRBD1	TRBV6-5	CASSHPSTGRLGYTF	TGTGCCAGCAGTCACCCTTCGACAGGGCGCCTCGGCTACACCTTC
TRBJ1-1	NA	NA	TRBV5-4	CASSPVRVMNTEAFF	TGTGCCAGCAGCCCCGTTCGGGTGATGAACACTGAAGCTTTCTTT
TRBJ2-2	NA	NA	TRBV5-6	CASRDRNTGELFF	TGTGCCAGCAGGGACAGGAACACCGGGGAGCTGTTTTTT
TRBJ2-2	NA	NA	TRBV6-6	CASISRDRGGELFF	TGTGCCAGCATTTCCAGGGATAGGGGCGGGGAGCTGTTTTTT
TRBJ1-1	NA	NA	TRBV11-2	CASTLGGLNPEAFF	TGTGCCAGCACCCTTGGGGGGTTGAATCCTGAAGCTTTCTTT
TRBJ2-3	NA	TRBD1	TRBV19	CASSLEQGMADTQYF	TGTGCCAGTAGTCTCGAACAGGGGATGGCAGATACGCAGTATTTT
TRBJ1-1	NA	NA	TRBV29-1	CSVASGGTNTEAFF	TGCAGCGTTGCTTCTGGGGGGACGAACACTGAAGCTTTCTTT
TRBJ1-2	NA	NA	TRBV2	CASSAGGGSGYTF	TGTGCCAGCAGCGCGGGCGGGGGTAGTGGCTACACCTTC
TRBJ1-2	once	TRBD1	TRBV19	CAITDVPGQGRGYTF	TGTGCCATCACCGACGTCCCGGGACAGGGTCGGGGCTACACCTTC
TRBJ1-6	few	TRBD1	TRBV7-3	CASSSDRGSPLHF	TGTGCCAGCAGCTCTGACAGGGGTTCACCCCTCCACTTT
TRBJ1-3	NA	TRBD1	TRBV6-5	CASRGTDTGNTIYF	TGTGCCAGCAGAGGGACAGATACTGGAAACACCATATATTTT
TRBJ2-7	NA	NA	TRBV15	CATSRVGDFSYEQYF	TGTGCCACCAGCAGAGTCGGGGACTTTTCCTACGAGCAGTACTTC
TRBJ2-3	NA	NA	TRBV6-5	CASRAGPSTDTQYF	TGTGCCAGCAGAGCAGGGCCAAGCACAGATACGCAGTATTTT
TRBJ1-5	NA	NA	TRBV7-8	CASSISGARGAQHF	TGTGCCAGCAGCATCAGCGGGGCAAGAGGGGCCCAGCATTTT
TRBJ2-1	NA	NA	TRBV2	CASSPQDFLLYEQFF	TGTGCCAGCTCCCCCCAAGACTTCTTGTTGTATGAGCAGTTCTTC
TRBJ1-1	NA	NA	TRBV19	CASSIWGQIRSTEAFF	TGTGCCAGTAGTATATGGGGGCAGATCCGCAGCACTGAAGCTTTCTTT
TRBJ2-7	NA	NA	TRBV4-2	CASSQDLSEQYF	TGTGCCAGCAGCCAAGATCTGAGCGAGCAGTACTTC
TRBJ2-3	NA	TRBD1	TRBV5-6	CASSFPRDRGADTQYF	TGTGCCAGCAGCTTCCCGCGGGACAGGGGGGCAGATACGCAGTATTTT
TRBJ2-2	NA	TRBD2	TRBV2	CASSENSGGVGGELFF	TGTGCCAGCAGTGAAAATAGCGGGGGGGTTGGCGGGGAGCTGTTTTTT
TRBJ1-2	once	NA	TRBV6-5	CASSSWDTDNYGYTF	TGTGCCAGCAGTTCCTGGGACACTGATAACTATGGCTACACCTTC